A selection of T cell receptor beta chains follows, all from one sample in a study of Tregs in tolerant kidney transplant recipients. Some clones are missing from TCRdb's copy, which holds only in-frame ones; the method was immunoSEQ multiplex PCR. In the table there are roughly 120,000 clones, roughly nine tenths of which are singletons. Input material: CD4+ T cells from blood. The receptors stem from a human donor in good health. The conserved cysteine and the conserved F or W are not part of the CDR3 here. The order of the fields is clone size, V gene, CDR3 protein. The size of a clone is reported for some rows only, either as once, few or many, or as a class for expanded clones.

>.|TRBV11-1
ASSFNVEQF
>.|TRBV9
ASSGSRDSFMNTEAF
>.|TRBV7-9
ASSQTRDGNTGELF
>.|TRBV5-4
ASSRDFYEQY
>.|TRBV10-2
ASSDRGKGIYNEQF
>.|TRBV30
AWSDRGIGETQY
>.|TRBV19
ASSIGVTYTEAF
>.|TRBV30
AWSVPRTGGNTEAF
>.|TRBV19
ASSTQQGSEQY
>once|TRBV5-1
ASSLVRGRKTDTQY
>.|TRBV7-2
ASSPMDRGSNQPQH
>few|TRBV7-9
ASSFNNYGYT
>.|TRBV2
ASRQGTTYEQY
>many|TRBV2
ASTPLRGRKQY
>.|TRBV4-1
ASSQEPAGAEQY
>.|TRBV30
AWSRAGAYYGYT
>.|TRBV2
ASRRQGITDTQY
>.|TRBV5-4
ASSLVAETDTQY
>.|TRBV4-1
ASSQGRQGRLIRNIQY
>once|TRBV5-5
ASSLAGTGNTIY
>.|TRBV4-2
ASSRGTSGNYEQY
>.|TRBV11-2
ASSLGRESHLY
>.|TRBV6-5
ASSYGNKNTEAF
>.|TRBV19
ASSIERTGGAVGYT
>.|TRBV6-5
ASSYPQSAGRTEAF
>.|TRBV6-5
ASRRTLSSTDTQY
>.|TRBV11-1
ASSPGYNEQF
>.|TRBV2
ASRVDRYNSPLH
>few|TRBV10-3
AIDAGGLGSTETQY
>.|TRBV6-5
ASSYDRGLNTEAF
>.|TRBV5-1
ASSFYNEQF
>.|TRBV18
ASSPPKGAQTEAF
>.|TRBV5-6
ASSFGANEQY
>.|TRBV7-9
ASSPRQGLSVYEQY
>.|TRBV2
ASRMGRMNTEAF
>once|TRBV5-1
ASSSRGSGNTIY
>.|TRBV5-1
ASSLDFGDTDTQY
>.|TRBV19
ASSFVQGFSTDTQY
>.|TRBV18
ASSPPGTKTQY
>.|TRBV7-9
ASSATVNNEKLF
>.|TRBV7-3
ASSEDGGYNSPLH
>.|TRBV4-1
ASSQLSFDYEQY
>.|TRBV5-1
ASSLSAYEQY
>.|TRBV5-1
ASSSSGTTIANTGELF